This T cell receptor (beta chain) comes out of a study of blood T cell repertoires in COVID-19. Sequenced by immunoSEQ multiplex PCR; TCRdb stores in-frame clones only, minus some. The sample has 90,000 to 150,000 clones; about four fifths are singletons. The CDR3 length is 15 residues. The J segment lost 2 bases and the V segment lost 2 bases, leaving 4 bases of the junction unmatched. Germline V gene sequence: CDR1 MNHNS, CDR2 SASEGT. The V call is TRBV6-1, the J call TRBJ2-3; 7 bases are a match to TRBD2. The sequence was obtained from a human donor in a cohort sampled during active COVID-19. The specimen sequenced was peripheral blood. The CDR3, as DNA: TGTGCCAGCAGTGAACGGCGGGGGTTCACAGATACGCAGTATTTT. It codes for CASSERRGFTDTQYF.